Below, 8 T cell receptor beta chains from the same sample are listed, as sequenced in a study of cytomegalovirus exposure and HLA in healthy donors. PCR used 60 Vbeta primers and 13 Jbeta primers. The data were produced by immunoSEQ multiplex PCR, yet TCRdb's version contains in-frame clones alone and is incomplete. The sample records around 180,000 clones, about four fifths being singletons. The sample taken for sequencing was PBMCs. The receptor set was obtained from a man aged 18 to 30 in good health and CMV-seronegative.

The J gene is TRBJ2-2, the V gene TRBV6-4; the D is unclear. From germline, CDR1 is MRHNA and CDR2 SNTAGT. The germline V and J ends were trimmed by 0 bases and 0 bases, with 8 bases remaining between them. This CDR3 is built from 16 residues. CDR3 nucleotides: TGTGCCAGCAGTGACTCGGCGGCACCGAACACCGGGGAGCTGTTTTTT. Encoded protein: CASSDSAAPNTGELFF.

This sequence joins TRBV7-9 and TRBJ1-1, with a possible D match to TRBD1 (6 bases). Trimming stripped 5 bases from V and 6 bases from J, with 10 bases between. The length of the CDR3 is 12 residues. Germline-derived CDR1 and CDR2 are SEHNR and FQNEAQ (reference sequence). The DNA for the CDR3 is TGTGCCAGCAGCCAGGACAGTGCTGAAGCTTTCTTT. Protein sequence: CASSQDSAEAFF.

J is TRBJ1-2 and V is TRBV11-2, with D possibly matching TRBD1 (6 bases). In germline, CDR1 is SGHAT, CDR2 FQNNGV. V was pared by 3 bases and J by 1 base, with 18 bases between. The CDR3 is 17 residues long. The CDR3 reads CASSFRIGQIHNYGYTF. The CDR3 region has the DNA TGTGCCAGCAGCTTCAGAATAGGACAGATACATAACTATGGCTACACCTTC.

CDR3 residues: CASSRRVSGNTIYF. CDR3 DNA sequence: TGTGCCAGCAGCCGCAGGGTCTCTGGAAACACCATATATTTT. The chain couples TRBV11-2 to TRBJ1-3; D is possibly TRBD1 (5 bases). This CDR3 contains 14 residues. Germline-derived CDR1 and CDR2 are SGHAT and FQNNGV. Between the trimmed V and J ends, which lost 5 bases and 0 bases, there was a span of 8 bases. Drawing the rest from reference TRBV11-2 and TRBJ1-3, the complete variable domain is EAGVAQSPRYKIIEKRQSVAFWCNPISGHATLYWYQQILGQGPKLLIQFQNNGVVDDSQLPKDRFSAERLKGVDSTLKIQPAKLEDSAVYLCASSRRVSGNTIYFGEGSWLTVV.

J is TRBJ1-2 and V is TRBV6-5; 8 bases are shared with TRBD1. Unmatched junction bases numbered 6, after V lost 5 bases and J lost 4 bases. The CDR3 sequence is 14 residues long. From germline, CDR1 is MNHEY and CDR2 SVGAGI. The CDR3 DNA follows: TGTGCCAGCAGTACCAAGACAGGGGCCTATGGCTACACCTTC. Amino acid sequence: CASSTKTGAYGYTF.

The DNA of the CDR3 is TGTGCCAGCAGCTCCCATTTCAATGAGCAGTTCTTC. Translated: CASSSHFNEQFF. The chain combines TRBV11-2 with TRBJ2-1; D uncertain. Germline loops: CDR1 SGHAT, CDR2 FQNNGV. Deletions cut 4 bases from V and 6 bases from J, with 7 bases between. The CDR3 is 12 residues long. The full variable domain, with the rest looked up from reference TRBV11-2 and TRBJ2-1, is EAGVAQSPRYKIIEKRQSVAFWCNPISGHATLYWYQQILGQGPKLLIQFQNNGVVDDSQLPKDRFSAERLKGVDSTLKIQPAKLEDSAVYLCASSSHFNEQFFGPGTRLTVL.

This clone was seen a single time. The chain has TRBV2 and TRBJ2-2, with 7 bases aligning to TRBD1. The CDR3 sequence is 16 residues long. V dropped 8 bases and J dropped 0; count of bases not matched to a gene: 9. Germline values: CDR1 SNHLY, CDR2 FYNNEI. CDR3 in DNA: TGTGCCAGCCAACGGGGACAGTTCGCGAACACCGGGGAGCTGTTTTTT. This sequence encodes CASQRGQFANTGELFF.

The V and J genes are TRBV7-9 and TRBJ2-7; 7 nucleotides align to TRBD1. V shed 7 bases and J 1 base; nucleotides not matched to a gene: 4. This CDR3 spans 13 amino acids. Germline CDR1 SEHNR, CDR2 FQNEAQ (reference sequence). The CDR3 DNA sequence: TGTGCCAGCAACCGGGACAGATCCTACGAGCAGTACTTC. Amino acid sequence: CASNRDRSYEQYF.